Following are 11 T cell receptor beta chains from one sample sequenced in a study of CXCR3-negative and CXCR3-positive naive CD8 T cells. cDNA libraries for TRB were generated by 5' RACE incorporating UMI labels. TCRdb re-called the 5' RACE reads and shows each CDR3 protein once, DNA omitted. In total, the table holds 80,000 to 100,000 distinct CDR3 sequences. No cognate antigen is known for these TCRs. Whole-study findings and limits: Compared with CXCR3-negative naive cells, CXCR3-positive naive cells showed more hydrophobic TRB CDR3s.

The sample consisted of naive CXCR3+ CD8+ T cells from blood. As to subset: CD45RO-CCR7+CD27+CD95- naive CD8+ T cells expressing CXCR3 (TNR3+). All receptors derive from a human donor in good health. Some clones in this sample may be carry-over from other donors' samples.

V and J are TRBV28 and TRBJ1-1; TCRdb picks TRBD1, but there is no DNA to check that call. CDR3 length: 16 residues. Germline CDR1 reads MDHEN; CDR2 reads SYDVKM. CDR3 loop: CASSLLTGALNTEAFF.

The chain recombines TRBV6-2 or TRBV6-3 with TRBJ1-5. The germline CDR1 and CDR2 sequences are MNHEY and SVGEGT. The CDR3 loop spans 14 amino acids. CDR3 residues: CASSYADSNQPQHF.

This chain joins TRBV2 and TRBJ2-2; TCRdb gives TRBD1 as the D gene, but with no DNA this cannot be confirmed. Germline V gene lookup returns CDR1 SNHLY and CDR2 FYNNEI. This CDR3 spans 14 amino acids. CDR3 sequence: CASSPQGNTGELFF.

The chain links TRBV15 to TRBJ1-4. This CDR3 contains 15 residues. The germline CDR1 and CDR2 sequences are LNHNV and YYDKDF (reference sequence). The CDR3 reads CATSTPRATNEKLFF.

The genes are TRBV28 and TRBJ2-7; without DNA, the TCRdb call of TRBD1 cannot be checked. Germline V gene sequence: CDR1 MDHEN, CDR2 SYDVKM. The CDR3 spans 16 residues. The CDR3 loop is CASSSPPVRTNYEQYF.

V usage is TRBV6-5 and J usage is TRBJ1-2; TCRdb reports TRBD1, a call that lacks DNA to check it against. This CDR3 contains 17 residues. CDR1 and CDR2 from the germline V gene are MNHEY and SVGAGI. The CDR3 reads CASSPIAGDDGNYGYTF.

The chain uses TRBV15 and TRBJ2-7; TCRdb calls TRBD1, which cannot be checked without DNA. The CDR3 loop spans 15 amino acids. From germline, CDR1 is LNHNV and CDR2 YYDKDF (reference sequence). The CDR3 region is CATSRDRGSAYEQYF.

The rearrangement joins TRBV28 to TRBJ1-2; TCRdb lists TRBD1, though no DNA is available to test this call. This CDR3 spans 14 amino acids. Germline V lookup: CDR1 MDHEN, CDR2 SYDVKM. CDR3 amino acids: CASSLRGAGYGYTF.

The genes are TRBV18 and TRBJ2-1; TCRdb's assignment of TRBD2 cannot be checked, as there is no DNA. Germline-derived CDR1 and CDR2 are KGHSH and LQKENI. This CDR3 region has 15 residues. This CDR3 reads CASSSLAGAYNEQFF.

The chain couples TRBV5-3 to TRBJ2-5; the TCRdb D gene call, TRBD2, has no DNA to confirm it. TRBV5-3 is labeled an ORF, and its function is uncertain. The CDR3 totals 15 residues. The CDR3 spells CARSLVVVAGETQYF.

The chain recombines TRBV6-1 with TRBJ1-2. This CDR3 is built from 15 residues. CDR1 is MNHNS and CDR2 is SASEGT in the germline V gene. CDR3 in amino acids: CASSDSTSFNYGYTF.